One T cell receptor (beta chain) is described in this entry. Antigen specificity is unknown. The time point was: week 5, during vaccination. What each vaccine dose contained was 300 ug of mutant IDH1 20-mer peptide, accompanied by topical imiquimod. The sample comes from a study of a mutant IDH1 vaccine in newly diagnosed glioma. About the research overall: Vaccines were begun 4-6 weeks after radiotherapy alone, or with temozolomide cycles.

Overall study results and limits: Vaccine-induced immune responses occurred in more than 80% of patients. With respect to changes in top peripheral T cell clonotypes, pseudoprogression seemed unrelated.

Germline assignment: CDR1 SGDLS and CDR2 YYNGEE. The V gene end was trimmed by 0 bases and the J gene end by 2 bases; junction bases not matched to a gene: 5. This CDR3 region has 15 residues. Profiled with immunoSEQ multiplex PCR; TCRdb holds only in-frame clones, not every one. The repertoire holds more than 25,000 clones, around 85% seen once, with about 7.2% in the top ten. The clonotype was recovered from a man between 35 and 55 years old with glioma. Some clones in this sample may be carry-over from other donors' samples. The chain has TRBV9 and TRBJ2-7; 7 nucleotides match TRBD1. This material consisted of PBMCs, taken from a glioma patient whose treatment included an IDH1 peptide vaccine. The CDR3 here is CASSVGERGPYEQYF. The DNA of the CDR3 is TGTGCCAGCAGCGTAGGGGAAAGGGGGCCCTACGAGCAGTACTTC.